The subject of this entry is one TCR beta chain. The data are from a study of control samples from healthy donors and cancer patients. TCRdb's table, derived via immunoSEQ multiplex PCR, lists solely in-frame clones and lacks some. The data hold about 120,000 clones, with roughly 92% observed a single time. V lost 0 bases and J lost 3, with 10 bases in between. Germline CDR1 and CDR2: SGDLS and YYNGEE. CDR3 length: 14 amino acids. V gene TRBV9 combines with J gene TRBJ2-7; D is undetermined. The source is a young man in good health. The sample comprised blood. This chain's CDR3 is CASSVGAVDYEQYF. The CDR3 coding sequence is TGTGCCAGCAGCGTAGGTGCAGTGGACTACGAGCAGTACTTC.